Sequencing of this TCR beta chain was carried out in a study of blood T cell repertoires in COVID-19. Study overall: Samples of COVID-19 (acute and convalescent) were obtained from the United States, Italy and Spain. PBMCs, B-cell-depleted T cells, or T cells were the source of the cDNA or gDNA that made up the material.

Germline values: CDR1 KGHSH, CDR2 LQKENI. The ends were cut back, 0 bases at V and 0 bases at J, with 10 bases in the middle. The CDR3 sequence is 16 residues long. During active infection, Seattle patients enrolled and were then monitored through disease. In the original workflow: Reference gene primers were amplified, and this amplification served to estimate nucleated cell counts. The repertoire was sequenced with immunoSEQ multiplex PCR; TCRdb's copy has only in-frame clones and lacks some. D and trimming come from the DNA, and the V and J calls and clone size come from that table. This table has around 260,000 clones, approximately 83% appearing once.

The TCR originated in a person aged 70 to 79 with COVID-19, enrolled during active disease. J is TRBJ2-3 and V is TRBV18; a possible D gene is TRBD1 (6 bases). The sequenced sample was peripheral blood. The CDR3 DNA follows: TGTGCCAGCTCACCACCGGGACACTCTAGCACAGATACGCAGTATTTT. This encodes CASSPPGHSSTDTQYF.